These 12 T cell receptor beta chains were all obtained from the same sample, sequenced in a study of identifying expanded T cells in peripheral blood. Clones were sequenced by immunoSEQ multiplex PCR, and TCRdb holds only the in-frame ones, with some missing. Of about 110,000 clones in the sample, about 85% were seen once. Sequencing input: blood. Receptor source: a person aged 18-70 years in good health.

This clone was observed a single time. The chain carries TRBV7-2 and TRBJ2-7, with 9 bases that match TRBD1. The V gene end was trimmed by 5 bases and the J gene end by 3 bases; junction bases not matched to a gene: 5. Germline V gene lookup returns CDR1 SGHTA and CDR2 FQGNSA. The CDR3 sequence is 14 residues long. CDR3 protein: CASSEPGQGYEQYF. The CDR3 DNA sequence: TGTGCCAGCAGCGAACCGGGACAGGGCTACGAGCAGTACTTC.

V usage is TRBV15 and J usage is TRBJ2-3; D possibly corresponds to TRBD2 (6 bases). The V end was cut by 4 bases, the J end by 0 bases, with 17 bases between. This CDR3 comprises 17 residues. Per the germline V gene, CDR1 is LNHNV and CDR2 is YYDKDF (reference sequence). CDR3 amino acids: CATSKNYPGLSTDTQYF. The DNA of the CDR3 is TGTGCCACCAGCAAGAACTATCCGGGACTCAGCACAGATACGCAGTATTTT.

This chain uses TRBV7-6 with TRBJ1-6, with 9 bases that match TRBD1. The V segment lost 5 bases and the J segment 7 bases; nucleotides outside the gene matches: 6. CDR3 size: 15 residues. CDR1 is SGHVS and CDR2 is FNYEAQ in the germline V gene. The CDR3 loop reads CASSRRTGDNSPLHF. DNA of the CDR3: TGTGCCAGCAGCCGGAGGACAGGGGACAATTCACCCCTCCACTTT.

The sample holds one count of this clone. V and J are TRBV23-1 and TRBJ2-7; D not certain. TRBV23-1 is an open reading frame, and its role is uncertain. The V gene lost 4 bases and the J gene lost 1 base, with 11 bases spanning the gap. This CDR3 spans 14 amino acids. The CDR3 loop is CASSRTDGSYEQYF. The CDR3 bases are TGCGCCAGCAGTCGTACGGACGGATCCTACGAGCAGTACTTC.

This clone was seen repeatedly, ten times or more. The rearrangement uses TRBV6-6 and TRBJ2-6; the match to TRBD1 covers 7 bases. CDR1 is MNHNY and CDR2 is SVGAGI in the germline V gene (reference sequence). The CDR3 is 15 amino acids. The junction had 0 bases not matched to a gene; V was cut back by 2 bases and J by 2 bases. The CDR3 here is CASSYQGAGANVLTF. The CDR3 DNA follows: TGTGCCAGCAGTTACCAGGGGGCTGGGGCCAACGTCCTGACTTTC.

V and J are TRBV7-9 and TRBJ1-4, with a possible D match to TRBD1 (5 bases). Germline loops: CDR1 SEHNR, CDR2 FQNEAQ (reference sequence). V was pared by 5 bases and J by 3 bases, with 13 bases between. The CDR3 is made up of 15 amino acids. The CDR3 sequence: CASSPRGSPNEKLFF. CDR3 coding DNA: TGTGCCAGCAGCCCGAGGGGTTCACCTAATGAAAAACTGTTTTTT.

This chain links TRBV9 with TRBJ2-1; weak D call: TRBD1 (6 bases). The CDR3 length is 15 residues. Germline V CDR1 and CDR2: SGDLS, YYNGEE. Between the trimmed V and J ends, which lost 0 bases and 3 bases, there was a span of 10 bases. The CDR3 region is CASSVAQGHYNEQFF. CDR3 DNA: TGTGCCAGCAGCGTAGCGCAGGGGCACTACAATGAGCAGTTCTTC.

The chain links TRBV5-6 to TRBJ1-1; D is uncertain. The V and J ends lost 1 base and 10 bases respectively, with 20 bases between them. From germline, CDR1 is SGHDT and CDR2 YYEEEE. The CDR3 runs 15 residues. CDR3 protein: CASSLIRLESMGAFF. The CDR3 nucleotides read TGTGCCAGCAGCTTGATAAGGTTAGAATCTATGGGAGCTTTCTTT. Supplemented by reference TRBV5-6 and TRBJ1-1, the full variable domain reads DAGVTQSPTHLIKTRGQQVTLRCSPKSGHDTVSWYQQALGQGPQFIFQYYEEEERQRGNFPDRFSGHQFPNYSSELNVNALLLGDSALYLCASSLIRLESMGAFFGQGTRLTVV.

The genes are TRBV4-1 and TRBJ2-2; 7 bases map to TRBD1. This CDR3 is 17 amino acids long. Per germline, CDR1 MGHRA and CDR2 YSYEKL. V shed 2 bases, J shed 5 bases, and the junction held 11 bases outside the gene matches. CDR3 nucleotide sequence: TGCGCCAGCAGCCAAAAAACAGGGGACCGGAAAACCGGGGAGCTGTTTTTT. Protein: CASSQKTGDRKTGELFF.

A single count supports this clone. The V gene is TRBV27, the J gene TRBJ2-3; tentatively, D is TRBD1 (6 bases). Trimming took off 7 bases at V and 2 bases at J, with 19 bases between the two ends. In germline, CDR1 is MNHEY, CDR2 SMNVEV (reference sequence). This CDR3 comprises 16 residues. The CDR3 coding sequence is TGTGCCAGCACCTTCCTGTTCGGACAGTTCACAGATACGCAGTATTTT. It codes for CASTFLFGQFTDTQYF.

V and J are TRBV5-6 and TRBJ1-6; perhaps TRBD1 as D (5 bases). There are 15 residues in the CDR3. Germline assignment: CDR1 SGHDT and CDR2 YYEEEE. The V gene lost 0 bases and the J gene lost 17 bases, with 21 bases spanning the gap. CDR3 amino acids: CASSLVRSSAGNVHF. The CDR3 DNA reads as TGTGCCAGCAGCTTGGTTCGGTCTTCAGCAGGGAACGTCCACTTT.

The chain employs TRBV27 and TRBJ2-7; D remains unclear. Germline CDR1 and CDR2: MNHEY and SMNVEV (reference sequence). The CDR3 is 15 residues long. Trimming took 5 bases from V and 3 from J, leaving 17 bases between them. The chain's CDR3 is CASSPRPLLRYEQYF. CDR3 nucleotides: TGTGCCAGCAGTCCCCGCCCCTTACTACGCTACGAGCAGTACTTC.